The rows below give T cell receptor beta chains drawn from one sample of a study of shared clonotypes between healthy human individuals. Using immunoSEQ multiplex PCR, the repertoire was profiled, and TCRdb retains in-frame clones only, with some absent. The sample yields some 2.1 million clones, around 95% seen once. Sequenced: naive CD4+ T cells sorted from blood. These receptors came from a man between 18 and 29 years old in good health. Each CDR3 is given without its conserved first and last residue. The D gene is left open where the match is weak.

NA	TRBV5-4	ASQRDGGQNTGELF
TRBD2	TRBV18	ASSPLRGLAGEETQY
NA	TRBV18	ASSPSGDTSNQPQH
NA	TRBV7-9	ASSLGSGANGNTIY
TRBD1	TRBV5-1	ASSSRGQGYEQY
TRBD1	TRBV6-5	ASRLADRGIGELF
TRBD1	TRBV19	ASSAGTGVTGANVLT
TRBD1	TRBV5-4	ASSLPPGQGVESPLH
NA	TRBV19	ASSPRTASEAF
NA	TRBV6-1	ASSEARYSNQPQH
TRBD1	TRBV10-3	AISESVRGSSYEQY
NA	TRBV6-5	ASTRAPGFDGYT
NA	TRBV5-1	ASSLERLRETQY
NA	TRBV2	ASSEQGGNSPLH
TRBD1	TRBV5-1	ASQRTGQGSNEKLF
NA	TRBV30	AWSASLHEKLF
NA	TRBV11-3	ASSLESGTDTQY
TRBD1	TRBV5-4	AGTQGQGAINYGYT
NA	TRBV28	ASSHTGELF
NA	TRBV7-8	ASTLSGAPGGELF
TRBD2	TRBV19	ASSSGGSTDTQY
TRBD1	TRBV9	ASNGPKGTGDHEQY
TRBD2	TRBV6-5	ASRPGLAGAGEQF
NA	TRBV18	ASSPPGFPDEQY
NA	TRBV6-5	ASKPQAAGTQY
TRBD1	TRBV4-1	ASSPGQGVDTGELF
TRBD1	TRBV6-5	ASSRSGQGTDTQY
NA	TRBV28	ASSLLGQYTEAF
NA	TRBV7-2	ASSSLPGDTQY
NA	TRBV7-9	ASSRGQQETQY
NA	TRBV5-4	ASSSRTGTEETQY
NA	TRBV4-1	ASSQYGQGKIHEQY
NA	TRBV18	ASSPEGNTIY
TRBD2	TRBV5-1	ASILAGGPHNEQF
NA	TRBV29-1	SVRTLSSYNEQF
NA	TRBV14	ASSQDDGPSYEQY
NA	TRBV7-9	ASKLGSGNTIY
NA	TRBV9	ASSVGPNQPQH
NA	TRBV4-3	ASSSPRNTEAF
NA	TRBV5-6	ASSLVSKNIQY
NA	TRBV5-1	ASSPAGSENTEAF
NA	TRBV19	ASSPRGDRLQETQY
NA	TRBV6-5	ASSYSRTANYGYT
NA	TRBV5-1	ASSISFSEKLF
TRBD2	TRBV7-2	ASSLSGTANTGELF
NA	TRBV19	ASSIREGQPQH
NA	TRBV28	ASRMGLQETQY
TRBD1	TRBV5-1	ASSAWTGEGGYT
NA	TRBV10-3	AIRGNGTDTQY
NA	TRBV5-1	ASSLRSGSSYEQY
NA	TRBV2	ASSDQNTEAF
TRBD1	TRBV30	AWRPLTGAGNTIY
NA	TRBV28	ASIPGGRGQPQH
NA	TRBV7-2	ASSSYSGSNDNEQF
NA	TRBV4-1	ASSQVGRERNSPLH